The entry below gives a single TCR beta chain sequence along with its context. Its antigen is as yet unknown. A junction boundary mismatches the germline segment, possibly from a read error. Germline-derived CDR1 and CDR2 are LGHDT and YNNKEL (reference sequence). CDR3 size: 17 residues. This sample was taken from a study of T-cell reconstitution after alpha-beta-depleted transplantation in children. Study-wide findings and caveats: As was reported, about two months after transplant, alpha-beta T cells came from several hundred expanded graft clones. T-cell counts and diversity at one year following transplant were attributed mainly to newly produced T cells. Surviving recipient T cells and thymic progenitors accounted for the high day-60 TCRbeta diversity observed in some patients.

Unique molecular identifiers featured in how the TCRbeta library was prepared. Each CDR3 protein is one row after TCRdb ran MiXCR on the PCR reads. The data contain 200,000 or so distinct CDR3 sequences, approximately 6% of them singletons. This chain joins TRBV3-1 and TRBJ2-1, with 10 bases aligning to TRBD2. The specimen comprised PBMCs, sampled before TCRalphabeta/CD19-depleted stem cell transplant. The receptor comes from a girl in the first two years of life with combined immunodeficiency, due to receive a stem cell transplant. The CDR3 spells CACSDTSGASSYNEQFF. The CDR3 DNA follows: TGTGCCTGCAGCGATACTAGCGGGGCCTCTTCTTACAATGAGCAGTTCTTC.